The clone carrying this T cell receptor (beta chain) was observed a single time. The antigen remains unidentified. CDR1 LNHDA and CDR2 SQIVND come from the germline V gene (reference sequence). The CDR3 is 16 residues long. Trimming cost V 0 bases and J 8 bases; bases outside gene matches: 8. Sequencing used immunoSEQ multiplex PCR; TCRdb keeps in-frame clones, though not all of them. The sample holds approximately 61,000 clones, roughly 80% seen once. The record originates from a study of OX40 agonist ivuxolimab in advanced cancers. Across the study: Checkpoint inhibitors had been given previously to 40% of patients. Notes on the study in general: Normalized T-cell clonal expansion was also low in a subset of nonresponders.

Material: CD4+ or CD8+ T cells sorted from blood, obtained in a trial of the OX40 agonist ivuxolimab. This receptor was obtained from an adult with an advanced solid tumor such as melanoma, head and neck, liver or kidney cancer. This rearrangement joins TRBV19 to TRBJ2-1, with 9 bases that match TRBD1. This chain's CDR3 is CASSIDPGQGWHEQFF. The DNA of the CDR3 is TGTGCCAGTAGTATAGATCCGGGACAGGGATGGCATGAGCAGTTCTTC.